Following are 21 T cell receptor beta chains from one sample sequenced in a study of blood T cell repertoires in COVID-19. Data came from immunoSEQ multiplex PCR; TCRdb stores just in-frame clones and leaves some out. The sample has roughly 230,000 clones, over 80% seen once. Sequencing was carried out using peripheral blood. These receptors all come from a man aged 35 to 55 with acute or convalescent COVID-19.

V gene TRBV15 combines with J gene TRBJ2-3; possible D gene TRBD2, 6 bases. V lost 4 bases and J lost 14, with 28 bases in between. This CDR3 spans 16 amino acids. Germline lookup yields CDR1 LNHNV and CDR2 YYDKDF (reference sequence). The CDR3 sequence: CATSTRDSHSLDPPYF. Written as DNA, the CDR3 is TGTGCCACCAGCACGCGGGACTCTCACTCACTAGACCCCCCGTATTTT.

This chain uses TRBV5-4 with TRBJ2-1; 12 bases are a match to TRBD2. CDR1 is SGHNT, CDR2 YYREEE, per germline (reference sequence). The CDR3 spans 15 residues. The V segment lost 0 bases and the J segment 6 bases; nucleotides outside the gene matches: 1. In nucleotides, the CDR3 is TGTGCCAGCAGCTTGGCGACTAGCGGGAGCAATGAGCAGTTCTTC. It codes for CASSLATSGSNEQFF.

In this sample, this clone turned up a few times. The chain has TRBV29-1 and TRBJ1-1, with D maybe TRBD1 (6 bases). Germline V gene sequence: CDR1 SQVTM, CDR2 ANQGSEA. With 5 bases removed from V and 1 base from J, the gap between germline ends came to 17 bases. CDR3 length: 15 amino acids. CDR3 in amino acids: CSVTPRGAGNTEAFF. The CDR3 DNA is TGCAGCGTTACCCCCCGGGGGGCTGGGAACACTGAAGCTTTCTTT.

The V and J genes are TRBV27 and TRBJ1-3, with D possibly being TRBD1 (6 bases). V shed 5 bases and J shed 0 bases, with 14 bases lying between them. The CDR3 extends over 16 amino acids. Per the germline V gene, CDR1 is MNHEY and CDR2 is SMNVEV (reference sequence). The CDR3 DNA reads TGTGCCAGCAGTCCGTACAGGGACGGCTCTGGAAACACCATATATTTT. This encodes CASSPYRDGSGNTIYF.

This chain connects TRBV19 to TRBJ1-3, with D perhaps matching TRBD1 (5 bases). The CDR3 has 14 residues. Per germline, CDR1 LNHDA and CDR2 SQIVND (reference sequence). Trimming left V 7 bases short and J 0 bases short, with 10 bases between. CDR3 loop: CASMEGSSGNTIYF. The CDR3 bases are TGTGCCAGTATGGAGGGGAGCTCTGGAAACACCATATATTTT.

CDR3 sequence reads: CASTGRGLARYQETQYF. The CDR3, as DNA: TGTGCCAGCACGGGCCGGGGACTAGCGAGATACCAAGAGACCCAGTACTTC. The chain is built from TRBV28 and TRBJ2-5; 10 bases line up with TRBD2. The CDR3 has 17 residues. Germline V gives CDR1 MDHEN, CDR2 SYDVKM. Unmatched junction bases numbered 11, after V lost 7 bases and J lost 0 bases.

This rearrangement joins TRBV2 to TRBJ1-1; D may be TRBD1 (6 bases). Trimming took 2 bases from V and 1 from J, leaving 8 bases between them. The germline V gene encodes CDR1 SNHLY and CDR2 FYNNEI. CDR3 length: 14 residues. The CDR3 nucleotides are TGTGCCAGCAGTGAACAGGGGAGGAACACTGAAGCTTTCTTT. It codes for CASSEQGRNTEAFF. Full variable domain (remainder filled in from reference TRBV2 and TRBJ1-1): EPEVTQTPSHQVTQMGQEVILRCVPISNHLYFYWYRQILGQKVEFLVSFYNNEISEKSEIFDDQFSVERPDGSNFTLKIRSTKLEDSAMYFCASSEQGRNTEAFFGQGTRLTVV.

The chain employs TRBV18 and TRBJ2-5, with D tentatively TRBD2 (6 bases). Trimming removed 8 bases at V and 5 bases at J, with 24 bases between. CDR1 and CDR2 from the germline V gene are KGHSH and LQKENI. The CDR3 sequence is 16 residues long. DNA of the CDR3: TGTGCCAGCGCAATCGCCGGGACTCCAAGCAGCGAGACCCAGTACTTC. Amino acids: CASAIAGTPSSETQYF.

V gene TRBV7-2 combines with J gene TRBJ1-2; possible D gene TRBD1, 6 bases. This CDR3 spans 15 amino acids. Germline V gene data show CDR1 as SGHTA and CDR2 as FQGNSA. V was pared by 1 base and J by 5 bases, with 14 bases between. In DNA, the CDR3 is TGTGCCAGCAGCTTAGGCGGGGGCGTTCGTTATGGCTACACCTTC. Its protein product is CASSLGGGVRYGYTF. The whole variable domain, filled in from reference TRBV7-2 and TRBJ1-2, reads GAGVSQSPSNKVTEKGKDVELRCDPISGHTALYWYRQSLGQGLEFLIYFQGNSAPDKSGLPSDRFSAERTGGSVSTLTIQRTQQEDSAVYLCASSLGGGVRYGYTFGSGTRLTVV.

V is TRBV4-1 and J is TRBJ2-1, with 16 bases matching TRBD2. Germline trimming cut 2 bases from V and 2 bases from J; bases unmatched to any gene: 6. CDR3 length: 19 amino acids. Germline V gives CDR1 MGHRA, CDR2 YSYEKL. The CDR3 DNA reads as TGCGCCAGCAGCCAAAGACCGGGACTAGCGGGAGGGACCTACAATGAGCAGTTCTTC. Residues: CASSQRPGLAGGTYNEQFF.

The chain carries TRBV12-5 and TRBJ2-7; D is unresolved. Germline CDR1 reads LGHNT; CDR2 reads FRNRAP. V dropped 1 base and J dropped 3 bases, with 7 bases sitting between them. This CDR3 is built from 13 residues. CDR3 sequence reads: CASGLGQDYEQYF. The CDR3 DNA reads TGTGCTAGTGGTTTGGGGCAGGACTACGAGCAGTACTTC.

This clone was detected a few times. This chain connects TRBV9 to TRBJ1-1; no definite D call. V lost 1 base and J 0 bases, leaving 4 bases between the germline ends. Germline V gives CDR1 SGDLS, CDR2 YYNGEE. The CDR3 has 13 amino acids. CDR3 nucleotides: TGTGCCAGCAGCGTAAGAGTGAACACTGAAGCTTTCTTT. This translates into CASSVRVNTEAFF.

The chain uses TRBV5-6 and TRBJ2-5; TRBD2 agrees at 11 bases. The CDR3 loop spans 18 amino acids. Germline CDR1 and CDR2: SGHDT and YYEEEE. The V segment lost 6 bases and the J segment 3 bases; nucleotides outside the gene matches: 16. As DNA, the CDR3 is TGTGCCAGCAACAACCCCACTAGCGGGAGATTTGTTGAAGAGACCCAGTACTTC. Translation gives CASNNPTSGRFVEETQYF.

The genes are TRBV6-4 and TRBJ1-1; D is perhaps TRBD1 (5 bases). Germline V gene data show CDR1 as MRHNA and CDR2 as SNTAGT. Trimming removed 0 bases from V and 7 bases from J, with 12 bases in between. The CDR3 totals 14 residues. CDR3 bases: TGTGCCAGCAGTGACTCGAGCAGGGAGGGTGAAGCTTTCTTT. Its protein is CASSDSSREGEAFF.

The J gene is TRBJ2-2, the V gene TRBV5-8; D gene ambiguous. Germline loops: CDR1 SGHTS, CDR2 YDEGEE. Deletions cut 4 bases from V and 7 bases from J, with 11 bases between. The CDR3 runs 13 residues. The CDR3 here is CASSPLPGGELFF. CDR3 coding DNA: TGTGCCAGCAGCCCACTTCCGGGCGGGGAGCTGTTTTTT.

The chain's CDR3 is CSASPALAGANNEQFF. CDR3 sequence (DNA): TGCAGTGCTAGTCCCGCACTAGCGGGAGCTAACAATGAGCAGTTCTTC. The chain combines TRBV20-1 with TRBJ2-1; 11 bases match TRBD2. The J segment lost 5 bases and the V segment lost 3 bases, leaving 9 bases of the junction unmatched. This CDR3 has 16 amino acids. Looked up from germline, CDR1 is DFQATT and CDR2 is SNEGSKA (reference sequence).

This clone was observed at least ten times. This chain uses TRBV27 with TRBJ2-7, with 9 bases lining up with TRBD1. V lost 6 bases to trimming and J lost 6 bases; unmatched junction nucleotides: 12. The CDR3 extends over 15 amino acids. CDR1 and CDR2 from the germline V gene are MNHEY and SMNVEV (reference sequence). The CDR3 loop is CASRPQGQGEVEQYF. In DNA, the CDR3 is TGTGCCAGCAGACCACAGGGACAGGGTGAAGTCGAGCAGTACTTC.

This sequence joins TRBV27 and TRBJ2-1, with 9 bases fitting TRBD2. From germline, CDR1 is MNHEY and CDR2 SMNVEV (reference sequence). V shed 1 base, J shed 4 bases, and the junction held 5 bases outside the gene matches. The CDR3 is 16 residues long. CDR3 DNA: TGTGCCAGCAGTTTATGGGCTAGCGGGACTTACAATGAGCAGTTCTTC. It encodes CASSLWASGTYNEQFF.

The J gene is TRBJ2-1, the V gene TRBV6-5, with 7 bases matching TRBD2. With 7 bases clipped from V and 7 bases from J, the junction kept 13 bases outside the gene matches. This CDR3 region has 15 residues. Germline V lookup: CDR1 MNHEY, CDR2 SVGAGI. CDR3 in amino acids: CASTRGDYSTNEQFF. The CDR3 bases are TGTGCCAGCACTCGGGGGGACTACTCGACAAATGAGCAGTTCTTC.

The gene calls are TRBV19 and TRBJ2-2; 14 positions match TRBD2. V trimming: 6 bases; J trimming: 4 bases; junction bases outside the gene matches: 10. In germline, CDR1 is LNHDA, CDR2 SQIVND (reference sequence). The length of the CDR3 is 18 residues. The CDR3 sequence is CASRPTEGLAGVTGELFF. The CDR3, as DNA: TGTGCCAGTAGGCCCACTGAGGGACTAGCGGGAGTCACCGGGGAGCTGTTTTTT.

The V gene is TRBV6-6, the J gene TRBJ1-4; TRBD1 matches 8 bases. V dropped 5 bases and J dropped 4; count of bases not matched to a gene: 3. The CDR3 length is 14 residues. The germline CDR1 and CDR2 sequences are MNHNY and SVGAGI (reference sequence). CDR3 DNA sequence: TGTGCCAGCAGTATGACAGGGGATAATGAAAAACTGTTTTTT. It translates to CASSMTGDNEKLFF.